This is a list of T cell receptor beta chains from one sample in a study of identical twins. Each CDR3 protein gets one entry after TCRdb re-called the 5' RACE reads with MiXCR. The table lists 200,000 or so distinct CDR3 sequences, 6.5% to 8.5% of them singletons. These data were likewise used in another study, on yellow fever vaccine responses in identical twins.

The sequencing sample was made of memory (CD45RO+) T cells sorted from blood. The receptors were gathered from a woman aged 18-29 years in good health. The CDR3 runs from the conserved cysteine through the conserved F or W. A D gene is named only where the DNA matches it firmly. Clone sizes are given selectively: once, few, many, or a class where the clone is expanded.

length	J	D	size	V	CDR3	DNA
14	TRBJ2-7	TRBD2	few	TRBV6-2/TRBV6-3	CAGALAGTSYEQYF	TGTGCCGGAGCTTTAGCGGGGACCTCCTACGAGCAGTACTTC
15	TRBJ2-3	TRBD2	NA	TRBV27	CATQGLAGYTDTQYF	TGTGCCACCCAGGGACTAGCGGGATACACAGATACGCAGTATTTT
17	TRBJ2-3	NA	few	TRBV7-9	CASSPNPDKPSTDTQYF	TGTGCCAGCAGCCCAAACCCAGACAAGCCGAGCACAGATACGCAGTATTTT
15	TRBJ1-4	NA	many	TRBV7-2	CASSLAGGIGEKLFF	TGTGCCAGCAGCTTAGCGGGGGGAATCGGTGAAAAACTGTTTTTT
17	TRBJ2-3	NA	many	TRBV4-2	CASSQDVTSQQGDTQYF	TGTGCCAGCAGCCAAGATGTTACTAGTCAGCAAGGAGATACGCAGTATTTT
15	TRBJ1-2	TRBD1	NA	TRBV7-6	CASSVGQGGGYGYTF	TGTGCCAGCAGCGTAGGACAGGGGGGCGGCTATGGCTACACCTTC
18	TRBJ2-7	TRBD2	many	TRBV5-1	CASSFGTSGRAQPNEQYF	TGCGCCAGCAGCTTTGGGACTAGCGGGAGGGCCCAACCTAACGAGCAGTACTTC
14	TRBJ2-7	NA	many	TRBV6-2/TRBV6-3	CASSYSSDPYEQYF	TGTGCCAGCAGTTACTCTAGCGATCCCTACGAGCAGTACTTC
14	TRBJ2-1	NA	NA	TRBV24-1	CATSDFSYGDEQFF	TGTGCCACCAGTGATTTCAGTTACGGGGATGAGCAGTTCTTC
16	TRBJ2-3	TRBD2	NA	TRBV12-3/TRBV12-4	CASRKQGLVFADTQYF	TGTGCCAGCAGAAAGCAGGGACTAGTTTTTGCAGATACGCAGTATTTT
13	TRBJ2-1	TRBD2	NA	TRBV20-1	CSAPGLAGNEQFF	TGCAGTGCCCCTGGACTAGCCGGCAATGAGCAGTTCTTC
14	TRBJ2-7	TRBD2	NA	TRBV20-1	CAPSGLAGAQEQYF	TGCGCCCCGTCTGGTCTAGCGGGAGCTCAGGAGCAGTACTTC
14	TRBJ2-1	NA	many	TRBV3-1	CASSQGWGDNEQFF	TGTGCCAGCAGCCAGGGTTGGGGTGACAATGAGCAGTTCTTC
12	TRBJ2-2	NA	many	TRBV7-9	CASGLSGGELFF	TGTGCCAGCGGGCTCTCCGGCGGGGAGCTGTTTTTT